This T cell receptor (beta chain) was documented in a study of PD-L1 blockade in urothelial cancer. Study-wide background: Analyses used blood from 3 weeks (second dose) and 6 weeks after treatment start.

Some clones are missing from TCRdb's copy, which holds only in-frame ones; the method was immunoSEQ multiplex PCR. This table holds tens of thousands of clones, around 87% found once. V was clipped by 1 base and J by 4 bases; unmatched bases: 4. Per germline, CDR1 SGHTA and CDR2 FQGNSA. This CDR3 contains 14 residues. The sample was PBMCs, taken around atezolizumab (anti-PD-L1) treatment. The sequence derives from a man aged 50 to 59 with urothelial cancer. V usage is TRBV7-2 and J usage is TRBJ2-7; 7 nucleotides align to TRBD1. CDR3 DNA: TGTGCCAGCAGCTTAGAACAGGGGATTTACGAGCAGTACTTC. Translation: CASSLEQGIYEQYF.